A selection of T cell receptor beta chains follows, all from one sample in a study of PD-1 blockade in classical Hodgkin lymphoma. The assay was immunoSEQ multiplex PCR, and TCRdb's table has in-frame clones only and misses some. Found here are fewer than 100,000 clones, approximately 92% of them singletons; the top ten hold 2.5% to 3.5%. Material: peripheral blood mononuclear cells (PBMCs), obtained at baseline. These receptor sequences come from a human donor with classical Hodgkin lymphoma. Both conserved end residues are part of each CDR3. The D gene is left open where the match is weak. Not every row has a clone size; where given, it reads once, few, many or a size class.

d_call: -
clone_size: -
j_call: TRBJ2-7
v_call: TRBV29-1
cdr3_nt: TGCAGCGTGCTAGACCGGGACTCCTTCTACGAGCAGTACTTC
cdr3_aa: CSVLDRDSFYEQYF

d_call: -
clone_size: -
j_call: TRBJ1-3
v_call: TRBV6-5
cdr3_nt: TGTGCCAGCAGGGGATCACTATTCTCTGGAAACACCATATATTTT
cdr3_aa: CASRGSLFSGNTIYF

d_call: -
clone_size: -
j_call: TRBJ2-2
v_call: TRBV7-9
cdr3_nt: TGTGCCAGCAGCTTTGAAGGCTACACCGGGGAGCTGTTTTTT
cdr3_aa: CASSFEGYTGELFF

d_call: -
clone_size: -
j_call: TRBJ1-1
v_call: TRBV4-1
cdr3_nt: TGCGCCAGCAGCCAAGACACCGGACTCTCCCGGGAAGCTTTCTTT
cdr3_aa: CASSQDTGLSREAFF

d_call: -
clone_size: once
j_call: TRBJ2-7
v_call: TRBV6-5
cdr3_nt: TGTGCCAGCAGCCCCCGGAGCCCGCGGGAATACGAGCAGTACTTC
cdr3_aa: CASSPRSPREYEQYF

d_call: -
clone_size: -
j_call: TRBJ2-2
v_call: TRBV19
cdr3_nt: TGTGCCAGTAGTCCCCAATACACCGGGGAGCTGTTTTTT
cdr3_aa: CASSPQYTGELFF

d_call: TRBD1
clone_size: -
j_call: TRBJ2-1
v_call: TRBV6-1
cdr3_nt: TGTGCCAGCACGGGATTCCAGGGGGTTCTGAATGAGCAGTTCTTC
cdr3_aa: CASTGFQGVLNEQFF

d_call: TRBD2
clone_size: once
j_call: TRBJ2-3
v_call: TRBV19
cdr3_nt: TGTGCCAGTAGCACCCCGCTAGCGGGACTAGATACGCAGTATTTT
cdr3_aa: CASSTPLAGLDTQYF

d_call: -
clone_size: -
j_call: TRBJ2-3
v_call: TRBV15
cdr3_nt: TGTGCCACCAGCGCTAGAGGCGATACGCAGTATTTT
cdr3_aa: CATSARGDTQYF

d_call: -
clone_size: -
j_call: TRBJ2-3
v_call: TRBV9
cdr3_nt: TGTGCCAGCAGCGTAGGACGAACCCAAAACACAGATACGCAGTATTTT
cdr3_aa: CASSVGRTQNTDTQYF

d_call: -
clone_size: -
j_call: TRBJ2-3
v_call: TRBV6-6
cdr3_nt: TGTGCCAGCAGTTATGGCGGGACCTCAGATACGCAGTATTTT
cdr3_aa: CASSYGGTSDTQYF

d_call: -
clone_size: -
j_call: TRBJ1-3
v_call: TRBV6-5
cdr3_nt: TGTGCCAGCAGTTACTGGGACGGCTTCTCTGGAAACACCATATATTTT
cdr3_aa: CASSYWDGFSGNTIYF

d_call: TRBD1
clone_size: -
j_call: TRBJ2-5
v_call: TRBV7-9
cdr3_nt: TGTGCCACCGACCCGGGACAGGGTGTTTCCTCTGGGGAGACCCAGTACTTC
cdr3_aa: CATDPGQGVSSGETQYF

d_call: TRBD1
clone_size: -
j_call: TRBJ2-2
v_call: TRBV6-5
cdr3_nt: TGTGCCAGCAGTTACTCTGGGACAGACACCGGGGAGCTGTTTTTT
cdr3_aa: CASSYSGTDTGELFF

d_call: -
clone_size: -
j_call: TRBJ2-7
v_call: TRBV6-6
cdr3_nt: TGTGCCAGCAAGGTGAGGGGACTGGACCTCCTAGGCGAGCAGTACTTC
cdr3_aa: CASKVRGLDLLGEQYF

d_call: TRBD2
clone_size: -
j_call: TRBJ2-3
v_call: TRBV19
cdr3_nt: TGTGCCAGTAAAAATAGCGGGAGCACAGATACGCAGTATTTT
cdr3_aa: CASKNSGSTDTQYF

d_call: -
clone_size: once
j_call: TRBJ2-3
v_call: TRBV27
cdr3_nt: TGTGCCAGCACCGGGAGACATCCCACAGATACGCAGTATTTT
cdr3_aa: CASTGRHPTDTQYF

d_call: -
clone_size: -
j_call: TRBJ2-7
v_call: TRBV11-1
cdr3_nt: TGTGCCAGCAGCGAAGACAGAGACGAGCAGTACTTC
cdr3_aa: CASSEDRDEQYF

d_call: -
clone_size: -
j_call: TRBJ2-7
v_call: TRBV5-6
cdr3_nt: TGTGCCAGCAGCCCCGACGGGGCAAGCCGTTACGAGCAGTACTTC
cdr3_aa: CASSPDGASRYEQYF

d_call: TRBD1
clone_size: -
j_call: TRBJ1-2
v_call: TRBV28
cdr3_nt: TGTGCCAGCAGTTTAAGGGGGCGCTTGTTACATAACTATGGCTACACCTTC
cdr3_aa: CASSLRGRLLHNYGYTF

d_call: TRBD1
clone_size: -
j_call: TRBJ1-2
v_call: TRBV2
cdr3_nt: TGTGCCACCCCTACAGGGGGGGATGGCTACACCTTC
cdr3_aa: CATPTGGDGYTF

d_call: TRBD1
clone_size: -
j_call: TRBJ2-7
v_call: TRBV18
cdr3_nt: TGTGCCAGCTCACCAATGAACAGGGGCTACCCCTACGAGCAGTACTTC
cdr3_aa: CASSPMNRGYPYEQYF

d_call: -
clone_size: -
j_call: TRBJ2-2
v_call: TRBV4-1
cdr3_nt: TGCGCCAGCAGCCCCAGGTGGGGTAGGGACACCGGGGAGCTGTTTTTT
cdr3_aa: CASSPRWGRDTGELFF

d_call: -
clone_size: -
j_call: TRBJ2-2
v_call: TRBV2
cdr3_nt: TGTGCCAGCAGCGCGATTAACCTCCAGAACACCGGGGAGCTGTTTTTT
cdr3_aa: CASSAINLQNTGELFF

d_call: -
clone_size: once
j_call: TRBJ2-3
v_call: TRBV5-1
cdr3_nt: TGCGCCAGCAGCAAAGCGGGCCATAGCACAGATACGCAGTATTTT
cdr3_aa: CASSKAGHSTDTQYF

d_call: TRBD1
clone_size: -
j_call: TRBJ1-1
v_call: TRBV29-1
cdr3_nt: TGCAGCGCCAGGACAGGCTTGGACACTGAAGCTTTCTTT
cdr3_aa: CSARTGLDTEAFF

d_call: -
clone_size: -
j_call: TRBJ2-7
v_call: TRBV13
cdr3_nt: TGTGCCAGCAGCCCAGAAGGGATTCACGAGCAGTACTTC
cdr3_aa: CASSPEGIHEQYF

d_call: -
clone_size: -
j_call: TRBJ1-1
v_call: TRBV7-9
cdr3_nt: TGTGCCAGCAGCTTAGTAAGTGAGTTAGGCACTGAAGCTTTCTTT
cdr3_aa: CASSLVSELGTEAFF

d_call: -
clone_size: -
j_call: TRBJ2-1
v_call: TRBV6-5
cdr3_nt: TGTGCCAGCAGTTACCCAGGACAAAATGAGCAGTTCTTC
cdr3_aa: CASSYPGQNEQFF

d_call: TRBD2
clone_size: -
j_call: TRBJ2-1
v_call: TRBV7-8
cdr3_nt: TGTGCCAGCAGCCTAAGCGGGGGCTCTTACAATGAGCAGTTCTTC
cdr3_aa: CASSLSGGSYNEQFF

d_call: -
clone_size: -
j_call: TRBJ1-2
v_call: TRBV7-9
cdr3_nt: TGTGCCAGCAGCTCAATGGGTCCCGGAGATGGCTACACCTTC
cdr3_aa: CASSSMGPGDGYTF

d_call: -
clone_size: -
j_call: TRBJ2-7
v_call: TRBV6-5
cdr3_nt: TGTGCCAGCAGTTACGCGGCCAGTGACTACGAGCAGTACTTC
cdr3_aa: CASSYAASDYEQYF

d_call: -
clone_size: few
j_call: TRBJ1-5
v_call: TRBV28
cdr3_nt: TGTGCCAGCAGCCAGCGGTTGGGGAGAGGGGGCAATCAGCCCCAGCATTTT
cdr3_aa: CASSQRLGRGGNQPQHF

d_call: TRBD1
clone_size: -
j_call: TRBJ2-3
v_call: TRBV27
cdr3_nt: TGTGCCAGCAGTTTACTAACAGGGGTGGGAGATACGCAGTATTTT
cdr3_aa: CASSLLTGVGDTQYF

d_call: TRBD2
clone_size: -
j_call: TRBJ2-1
v_call: TRBV11-3
cdr3_nt: TGTGCCAGCAGCGCTAGCGGGAGTAGCCTTTACAATGAGCAGTTCTTC
cdr3_aa: CASSASGSSLYNEQFF

d_call: -
clone_size: -
j_call: TRBJ1-5
v_call: TRBV15
cdr3_nt: TGTGCCACCAGCAGAGGTTTATGGTCTGGCTATTATAGCAATCAGCCCCAGCATTTT
cdr3_aa: CATSRGLWSGYYSNQPQHF

d_call: -
clone_size: -
j_call: TRBJ1-4
v_call: TRBV28
cdr3_nt: TGTGCCAGCAGTTTAGTGGGCGGAACTCTCCTTAATGAAAAACTGTTTTTT
cdr3_aa: CASSLVGGTLLNEKLFF

d_call: -
clone_size: -
j_call: TRBJ1-5
v_call: TRBV5-3
cdr3_nt: TGTGCCCCACGGCAGGGACCTCAGCCCCAGCATTTT
cdr3_aa: CAPRQGPQPQHF

d_call: -
clone_size: -
j_call: TRBJ1-2
v_call: TRBV28
cdr3_nt: TGTGCCAGCAGTTTAATAGCCATACCTAACTATGGCTACACCTTC
cdr3_aa: CASSLIAIPNYGYTF

d_call: -
clone_size: -
j_call: TRBJ1-4
v_call: TRBV12-5
cdr3_nt: TGTGCTAGTGGTTTGAGCGCAGTCCTTAATGAAAAACTGTTTTTT
cdr3_aa: CASGLSAVLNEKLFF

d_call: TRBD1
clone_size: -
j_call: TRBJ2-5
v_call: TRBV29-1
cdr3_nt: TGCAGCGTCGCTGGGACAGGCCAAGAGACCCAGTACTTC
cdr3_aa: CSVAGTGQETQYF

d_call: -
clone_size: once
j_call: TRBJ1-4
v_call: TRBV30
cdr3_nt: TGTGCCTGGAGGCCCAAGGGGATTAATGAAAAACTGTTTTTT
cdr3_aa: CAWRPKGINEKLFF